A single sample is the source of the 27 T cell receptor beta chains below, sequenced in a study of blood T cell repertoires in COVID-19. Clones were read by immunoSEQ multiplex PCR, and TCRdb kept only the in-frame ones, dropping some. The sample has 200,000 to 250,000 clones; under 90% are singletons. Sequencing used peripheral blood. All receptors derive from a woman at least 80 years old with active or convalescent COVID-19.

This rearrangement joins TRBV12-3 or TRBV12-4 to TRBJ2-5; no definite D call. The CDR3 has 12 amino acids. V lost 3 bases to trimming and J lost 2 bases, with 4 bases between them. This chain's CDR3 is CASSLRQETQYF. CDR3 bases: TGTGCCAGCAGTTTGCGACAAGAGACCCAGTACTTC.

V is TRBV29-1 and J is TRBJ2-5, with D tentatively TRBD2 (5 bases). Germline CDR1 reads SQVTM; CDR2 reads ANQGSEA. V was cut by 1 base and J by 5 bases, with 14 bases left in between. This CDR3 has 14 amino acids. The DNA for the CDR3 is TGCAGCGTTGAAGTTGGACTCCGAACGGAGACCCAGTACTTC. This gives the protein CSVEVGLRTETQYF.

The rearrangement links TRBV24-1 to TRBJ2-7; 12 bases align to TRBD2. J lost 5 bases, V lost 9 bases, and 13 bases had no gene match. Germline-derived CDR1 and CDR2 are KGHDR and SFDVKD. The CDR3 length is 16 residues. CDR3 DNA: TGTGCCACCTTTGTACCCTCTCTAGCGGGAGGGGACGAGCAGTACTTC. Protein sequence: CATFVPSLAGGDEQYF.

The rearrangement links TRBV10-3 to TRBJ1-5, with TRBD1 matching over 7 bases. Germline V gives CDR1 ENHRY, CDR2 SYGVKD. Germline trimming cut 3 bases from V and 2 bases from J; bases unmatched to any gene: 10. The CDR3 loop spans 17 amino acids. The CDR3 coding sequence is TGTGCCATCAGTGACCCGACAGGGAGTTCGGGCAATCAGCCCCAGCATTTT. It codes for CAISDPTGSSGNQPQHF.

This clone showed up just a few times. J is TRBJ2-6 and V is TRBV19; 12 positions match TRBD1. Unmatched junction bases numbered 3, after V lost 5 bases and J lost 4 bases. This CDR3 is built from 16 residues. Germline lookup yields CDR1 LNHDA and CDR2 SQIVND (reference sequence). The CDR3 protein is CASSLGQGAGANVLTF. For the CDR3, the DNA is TGTGCCAGTAGTTTGGGACAGGGGGCCGGGGCCAACGTCCTGACTTTC.

The chain joins TRBV7-2 to TRBJ2-1, with TRBD2 matching 12 bases. The V gene end was trimmed by 1 base and the J gene end by 9 bases; junction bases not matched to a gene: 7. Germline CDR1 and CDR2: SGHTA and FQGNSA. The CDR3 sequence is 16 residues long. CDR3 sequence: CASSLVWLAGGGEQFF. In DNA, the CDR3 is TGTGCCAGCAGCTTAGTTTGGCTAGCGGGAGGGGGTGAGCAGTTCTTC. The variable domain in full, with the rest retrieved from reference TRBV7-2 and TRBJ2-1, is GAGVSQSPSNKVTEKGKDVELRCDPISGHTALYWYRQSLGQGLEFLIYFQGNSAPDKSGLPSDRFSAERTGGSVSTLTIQRTQQEDSAVYLCASSLVWLAGGGEQFFGPGTRLTVL.

This clone turned up a few times. The CDR3 nucleotides read TGTGCCAGCAGCTTAGACTATTCTTACAATGAGCAGTTCTTC. Encoded protein: CASSLDYSYNEQFF. The chain carries TRBV7-3 and TRBJ2-1; a possible D gene is TRBD2 (5 bases). This CDR3 region has 14 residues. V was cut by 2 bases and J by 4 bases, with 9 bases left in between. Germline V lookup: CDR1 SGHTA, CDR2 FQGTGA.

This clone appeared a few times. The rearrangement uses TRBV2 and TRBJ2-1; 7 bases agree with TRBD2. This CDR3 is built from 15 residues. From germline, CDR1 is SNHLY and CDR2 FYNNEI. The V and J ends lost 2 bases and 2 bases, in that order; junction bases with no gene match: 3. CDR3 protein: CASSEPGGTYNEQFF. CDR3 bases: TGTGCCAGCAGTGAACCGGGGGGAACCTACAATGAGCAGTTCTTC.

The gene calls are TRBV27 and TRBJ2-7, with D maybe TRBD2 (6 bases). Germline CDR1 MNHEY, CDR2 SMNVEV (reference sequence). V was pared by 5 bases and J by 4 bases, with 15 bases between. The CDR3 has 14 amino acids. CDR3 sequence (DNA): TGTGCCAGCAGTGACGGGACTGACTTGTACGAGCAGTACTTC. It encodes CASSDGTDLYEQYF.

J is TRBJ1-6 and V is TRBV20-1, with D hard to call. Germline CDR1 DFQATT, CDR2 SNEGSKA (reference sequence). Trimming took 3 bases from V and 5 from J, leaving 5 bases between them. The CDR3 sequence is 12 residues long. The CDR3 protein is CSASGNNSPLHF. The CDR3, as DNA: TGCAGTGCTAGTGGTAATAATTCACCCCTCCACTTT.

The chain recombines TRBV6-5 with TRBJ1-6; 8 bases are a match to TRBD1. After removal of 8 bases from V and 9 bases from J, the junction contained 12 bases not matched to a gene. The CDR3 consists of 15 residues. Looked up from germline, CDR1 is MNHEY and CDR2 is SVGAGI. The CDR3 protein is CASPSDRAGTSPLHF. The CDR3 nucleotides read TGTGCCAGCCCCTCGGACAGGGCTGGGACTTCACCCCTCCACTTT.

This clone was found a few times. The chain couples TRBV9 to TRBJ1-4; 9 nucleotides match TRBD1. J was trimmed by 8 bases and V by 0 bases; bases with no gene match: 8. This CDR3 comprises 16 residues. CDR1 and CDR2 (germline): SGDLS, YYNGEE. This chain's CDR3 is CASSVDGDRVREKLFF. In nucleotides, the CDR3 is TGTGCCAGCAGCGTAGATGGGGACAGGGTACGGGAAAAACTGTTTTTT. The full variable domain, its missing parts supplied by reference TRBV9 and TRBJ1-4, is DSGVTQTPKHLITATGQRVTLRCSPRSGDLSVYWYQQSLDQGLQFLIQYYNGEERAKGNILERFSAQQFPDLHSELNLSSLELGDSALYFCASSVDGDRVREKLFFGSGTQLSVL.

This clone turned up a few times. The chain joins TRBV19 to TRBJ2-7; 9 bases are a match to TRBD2. The germline V gene encodes CDR1 LNHDA and CDR2 SQIVND (reference sequence). This CDR3 comprises 15 residues. J was trimmed by 4 bases and V by 5 bases; bases with no gene match: 9. CDR3 protein: CASSPPGTSRYEQYF. The CDR3 bases are TGTGCCAGTAGTCCACCCGGGACTAGCAGGTACGAGCAGTACTTC.

The V gene is TRBV28, the J gene TRBJ1-2, with D uncertain. The CDR3 is made up of 15 amino acids. Trimming removed 6 bases at V and 4 bases at J, with 18 bases between. Germline loops: CDR1 MDHEN, CDR2 SYDVKM. The CDR3 loop is CASSSSGQVPYGYTF. CDR3 sequence (DNA): TGTGCCAGCAGCTCGTCTGGGCAGGTCCCCTATGGCTACACCTTC.

The chain is built from TRBV6-2 or TRBV6-3 and TRBJ2-7, with 11 bases aligning to TRBD2. With 0 bases clipped from V and 3 bases from J, the junction kept 19 bases outside the gene matches. The CDR3 runs 21 residues. Germline CDR1 is MNHEY and CDR2 is SVGEGT. The chain's CDR3 is CASSYSKKLAGGIGHHYEQYF. The CDR3 DNA is TGTGCCAGCAGTTACTCGAAGAAGCTAGCGGGGGGAATAGGGCACCACTACGAGCAGTACTTC.

The rearrangement uses TRBV25-1 and TRBJ2-5; TRBD1 matches 8 bases. Germline loops: CDR1 MGHDK, CDR2 SYGVNS. The CDR3 is made up of 15 amino acids. V was pared by 6 bases and J by 6 bases, with 12 bases of the junction left unmatched. The CDR3 spells CASSPPWDRRKTQYF. The DNA for the CDR3 is TGTGCCAGCAGCCCCCCATGGGACAGGAGAAAGACCCAGTACTTC.

This clone was seen a few times. The rearrangement joins TRBV10-3 to TRBJ1-5, with a tentative D call TRBD1 (5 bases). This CDR3 has 15 residues. Germline-derived CDR1 and CDR2 are ENHRY and SYGVKD. Trimming shortened V by 3 bases and J by 1 base, and 10 bases separated the two germline ends. CDR3 residues: CAISDEGLSNQPQHF. The CDR3 DNA sequence: TGTGCCATCAGTGATGAGGGACTGAGCAATCAGCCCCAGCATTTT.

Ten or more counts support this clone. This chain joins TRBV7-9 and TRBJ2-1; TRBD2 agrees at 7 bases. Germline V gene sequence: CDR1 SEHNR, CDR2 FQNEAQ (reference sequence). This CDR3 is 12 amino acids long. Germline trimming cut 6 bases from V and 6 bases from J; bases unmatched to any gene: 2. CDR3 protein: CASRSGGNEQFF. In DNA form, the CDR3 reads TGTGCCAGCAGGTCGGGGGGCAATGAGCAGTTCTTC.

The CDR3: CASSQRTGFDEKLFF. The CDR3 bases are TGCGCCAGCAGCCAAAGAACAGGGTTCGATGAAAAACTGTTTTTT. J is TRBJ1-4 and V is TRBV4-3, with D tentatively TRBD1 (6 bases). V lost 2 bases and J 6 bases, leaving 13 bases between the germline ends. CDR1 is LGHNA and CDR2 is YSLEER in the germline V gene. The CDR3 loop spans 15 amino acids.

The genes are TRBV2 and TRBJ1-2; 7 bases map to TRBD1. The germline V gene has CDR1 SNHLY and CDR2 FYNNEI. The CDR3 sequence is 13 residues long. Trimming removed 6 bases from V and 4 bases from J; junction bases left unmatched: 5. The CDR3 loop is CASSTGVGYGYTF. CDR3 nucleotide sequence: TGTGCCAGCAGCACAGGGGTGGGCTATGGCTACACCTTC.

V is TRBV11-3 and J is TRBJ1-4; D is ambiguous. Germline V gene lookup returns CDR1 SGHNT and CDR2 YENEEA. V dropped 1 base and J dropped 5 bases, with 5 bases sitting between them. This CDR3 has 13 residues. CDR3 protein: CASSLGGNEKLFF. CDR3 nucleotide sequence: TGTGCCAGCAGCTTAGGCGGGAATGAAAAACTGTTTTTT. Full variable domain (remainder filled in from reference TRBV11-3 and TRBJ1-4): EAGVVQSPRYKIIEKKQPVAFWCNPISGHNTLYWYLQNLGQGPELLIRYENEEAVDDSQLPKDRFSAERLKGVDSTLKIQPAELGDSAVYLCASSLGGNEKLFFGSGTQLSVL.

V and J are TRBV7-2 and TRBJ1-1; TRBD1 aligns across 10 bases. Germline values: CDR1 SGHTA, CDR2 FQGNSA. With 1 base clipped from V and 6 bases from J, the junction kept 11 bases outside the gene matches. CDR3 length equals 17 residues. The CDR3 nucleotides are TGTGCCAGCAGCTTAGAGGGTCTCGACAGGGGGCAGGCTGAAGCTTTCTTT. The encoded protein is CASSLEGLDRGQAEAFF.

The chain uses TRBV19 and TRBJ1-5; 10 nucleotides agree with TRBD1. The CDR3 runs 20 residues. The germline V gene has CDR1 LNHDA and CDR2 SQIVND (reference sequence). The V and J ends lost 2 bases and 1 base, in that order; junction bases with no gene match: 14. The CDR3 is CASSIRGQGTPKESNQPQHF. As DNA, the CDR3 is TGTGCCAGTAGTATAAGGGGACAGGGGACCCCCAAAGAGAGCAATCAGCCCCAGCATTTT.

The gene calls are TRBV20-1 and TRBJ1-1; D possibly corresponds to TRBD1 (5 bases). Germline V gene sequence: CDR1 DFQATT, CDR2 SNEGSKA (reference sequence). Trimming removed 3 bases from V and 5 bases from J, with 13 bases in between. There are 13 residues in the CDR3. The CDR3 nucleotides read TGCAGTGCTAGTCGTTCCGGGGGAACTGAAGCTTTCTTT. Translated: CSASRSGGTEAFF.

Here the CDR3 reads CASSSSGTQYF. Here the CDR3 DNA reads TGTGCCAGCAGCTCCTCTGGGACTCAGTACTTC. This rearrangement joins TRBV7-3 to TRBJ2-5, with D possibly matching TRBD2 (6 bases). Looked up from germline, CDR1 is SGHTA and CDR2 is FQGTGA. CDR3 length: 11 amino acids. The V gene lost 4 bases and the J gene lost 11 bases, with 11 bases spanning the gap.

The chain links TRBV7-2 to TRBJ2-7, with TRBD2 matching 11 bases. Germline-derived CDR1 and CDR2 are SGHTA and FQGNSA. The CDR3 runs 16 residues. V shed 1 base and J 7 bases; nucleotides not matched to a gene: 9. The CDR3 loop reads CASSLGAASGGQEQYF. CDR3 coding DNA: TGTGCCAGCAGCTTAGGTGCGGCTAGCGGGGGGCAGGAGCAGTACTTC.

This clone was seen a handful of times. The rearrangement uses TRBV3-1 (or the pseudogene TRBV3-2) and TRBJ1-1; TRBD1 matches 7 bases. Germline V lookup: CDR1 LGHDT, CDR2 YNNKEL (reference sequence). The V segment lost 6 bases and the J segment 6 bases; nucleotides outside the gene matches: 10. The CDR3 is made up of 14 amino acids. The chain's CDR3 is CASSPNRGFAEAFF. CDR3 bases: TGTGCCAGCAGTCCTAACAGGGGATTCGCTGAAGCTTTCTTT.